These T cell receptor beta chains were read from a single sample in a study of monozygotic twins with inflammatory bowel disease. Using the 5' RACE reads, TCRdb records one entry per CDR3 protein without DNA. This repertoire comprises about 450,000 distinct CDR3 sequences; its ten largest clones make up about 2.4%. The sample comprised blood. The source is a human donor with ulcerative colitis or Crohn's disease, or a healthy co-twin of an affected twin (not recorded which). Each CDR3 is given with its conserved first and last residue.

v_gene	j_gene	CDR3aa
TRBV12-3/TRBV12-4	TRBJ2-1	CASTRRSYDEQFF
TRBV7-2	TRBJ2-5	CASSTGTSGGQETQYF
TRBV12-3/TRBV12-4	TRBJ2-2	CATDLGGRDTGELFF
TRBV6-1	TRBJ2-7	CASSAVSSYEQYF
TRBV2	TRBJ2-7	CASSETSGESYEQYF
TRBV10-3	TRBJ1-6	CAISELGPLHF
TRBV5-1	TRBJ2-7	CASSSLNTYEQYF
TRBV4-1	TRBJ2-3	CASSQEPPPGTDTQYF
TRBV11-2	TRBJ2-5	CASSLGADQETQYF
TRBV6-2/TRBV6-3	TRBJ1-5	CASSYLPAADNQPQHF
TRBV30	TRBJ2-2	CAWNRVIGELFF
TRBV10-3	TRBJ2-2	CAISESGGQGRVGELFF
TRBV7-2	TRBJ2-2	CASSYGTGGVTGELFF
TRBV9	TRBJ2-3	CASSVGIGGVGGTQYF
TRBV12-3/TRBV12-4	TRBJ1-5	CASNAGMDQPQHF
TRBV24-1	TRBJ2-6	CATSYPAGVSGANVLTF
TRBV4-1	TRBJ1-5	CASSQQGSSNQPQYF
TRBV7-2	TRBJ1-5	CASSLRRNQPQHF
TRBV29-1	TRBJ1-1	CSVFTGGRNTEVFF
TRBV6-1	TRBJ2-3	CASSPYSADTQYF
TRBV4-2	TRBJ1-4	CASSQEEPGLNEKLFF
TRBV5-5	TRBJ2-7	CASSPGSRSSYEQYF
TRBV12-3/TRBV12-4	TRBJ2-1	CASSLSTVNEQFF
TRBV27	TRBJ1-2	CASSLQGPEWYGYTF
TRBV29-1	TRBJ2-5	CSVGQVQETQYF
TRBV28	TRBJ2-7	CASSFIGFEQYF
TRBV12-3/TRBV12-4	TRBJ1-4	CASSLGLQLPNEKLFF
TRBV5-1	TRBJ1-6	CASSLVVDSPLHF